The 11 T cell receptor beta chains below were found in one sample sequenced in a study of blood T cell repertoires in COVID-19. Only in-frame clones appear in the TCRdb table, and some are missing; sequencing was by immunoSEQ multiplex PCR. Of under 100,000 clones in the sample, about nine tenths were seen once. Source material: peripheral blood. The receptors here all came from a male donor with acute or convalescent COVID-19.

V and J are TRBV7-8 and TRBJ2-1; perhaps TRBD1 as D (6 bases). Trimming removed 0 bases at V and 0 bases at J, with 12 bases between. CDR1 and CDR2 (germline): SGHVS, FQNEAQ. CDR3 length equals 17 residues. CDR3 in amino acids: CASSLAGGASSYNEQFF. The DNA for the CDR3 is TGTGCCAGCAGCTTAGCTGGGGGCGCCTCCTCCTACAATGAGCAGTTCTTC.

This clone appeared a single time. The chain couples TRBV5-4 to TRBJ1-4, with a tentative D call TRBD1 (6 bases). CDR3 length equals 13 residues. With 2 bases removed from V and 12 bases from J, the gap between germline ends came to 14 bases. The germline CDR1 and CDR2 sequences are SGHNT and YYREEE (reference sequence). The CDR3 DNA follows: TGTGCCAGCAGCTTCGAACAGGGACGAGAACTGTTTTTT. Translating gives CASSFEQGRELFF.

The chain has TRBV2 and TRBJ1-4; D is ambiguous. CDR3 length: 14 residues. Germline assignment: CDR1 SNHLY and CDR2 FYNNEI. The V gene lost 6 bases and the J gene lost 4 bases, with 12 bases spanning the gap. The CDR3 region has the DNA TGTGCCAGCAGAGGGAGCCTGGGTAATGAAAAACTGTTTTTT. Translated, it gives CASRGSLGNEKLFF.

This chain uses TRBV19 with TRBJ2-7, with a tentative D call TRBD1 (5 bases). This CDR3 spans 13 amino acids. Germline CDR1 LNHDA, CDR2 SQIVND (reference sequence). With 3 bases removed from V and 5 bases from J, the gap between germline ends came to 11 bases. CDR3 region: CASSISRAHEQYF. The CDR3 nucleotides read TGTGCCAGTAGTATCTCCAGGGCTCACGAGCAGTACTTC.

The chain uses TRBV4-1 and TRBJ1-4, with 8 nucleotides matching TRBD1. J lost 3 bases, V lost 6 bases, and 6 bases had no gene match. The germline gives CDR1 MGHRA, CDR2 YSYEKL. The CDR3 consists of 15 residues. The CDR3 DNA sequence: TGCGCCAGCAGATTTACAGGGGGATCTAATGAAAAACTGTTTTTT. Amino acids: CASRFTGGSNEKLFF.

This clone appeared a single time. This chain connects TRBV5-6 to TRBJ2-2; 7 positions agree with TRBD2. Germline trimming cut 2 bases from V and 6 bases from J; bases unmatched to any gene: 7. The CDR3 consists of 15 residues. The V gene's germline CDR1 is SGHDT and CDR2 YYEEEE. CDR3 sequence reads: CASSLLASLAGELFF. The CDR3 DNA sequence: TGTGCCAGCAGCTTACTAGCGTCACTCGCCGGGGAGCTGTTTTTT.

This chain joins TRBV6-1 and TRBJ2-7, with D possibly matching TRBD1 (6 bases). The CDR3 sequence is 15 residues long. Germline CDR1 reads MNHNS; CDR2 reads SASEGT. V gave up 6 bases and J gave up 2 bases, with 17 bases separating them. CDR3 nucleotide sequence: TGTGCCAGCAGCCAAAGTGACAGGAGAACCTACGAGCAGTACTTC. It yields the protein CASSQSDRRTYEQYF.

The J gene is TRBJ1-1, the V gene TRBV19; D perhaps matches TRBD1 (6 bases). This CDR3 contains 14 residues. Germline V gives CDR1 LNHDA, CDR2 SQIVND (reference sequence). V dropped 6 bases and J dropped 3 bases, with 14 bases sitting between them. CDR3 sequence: CASRVGGRDTEAFF. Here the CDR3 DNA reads TGTGCCAGTAGAGTAGGGGGTAGGGACACTGAAGCTTTCTTT.

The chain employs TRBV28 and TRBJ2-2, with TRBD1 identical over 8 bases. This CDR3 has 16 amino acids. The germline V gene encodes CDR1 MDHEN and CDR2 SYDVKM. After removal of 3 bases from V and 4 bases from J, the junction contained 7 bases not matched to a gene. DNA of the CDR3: TGTGCCAGCAGTTTTCGAAGAACAGGGGGCACCGGGGAGCTGTTTTTT. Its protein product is CASSFRRTGGTGELFF.

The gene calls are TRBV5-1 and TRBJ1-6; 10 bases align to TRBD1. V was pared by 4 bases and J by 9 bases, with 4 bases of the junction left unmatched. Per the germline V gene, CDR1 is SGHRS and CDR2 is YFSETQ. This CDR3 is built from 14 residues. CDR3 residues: CASSPGQGFSPLHF. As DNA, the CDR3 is TGCGCCAGCAGCCCGGGACAGGGGTTTTCACCCCTCCACTTT.

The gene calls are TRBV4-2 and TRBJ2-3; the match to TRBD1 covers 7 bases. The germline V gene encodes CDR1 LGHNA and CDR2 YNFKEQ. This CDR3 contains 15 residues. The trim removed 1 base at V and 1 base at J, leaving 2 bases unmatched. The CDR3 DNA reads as TGTGCCAGCAGCCAAGCCGGGACAGGCACAGATACGCAGTATTTT. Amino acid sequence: CASSQAGTGTDTQYF.